Given below is one T cell receptor (beta chain) in context. Its antigen has not been determined. Base quality data are lacking; no much larger clone is found one base away. In the same sample, other DNA sequences code for this CDR3. The cysteine opens and the phenylalanine closes a CDR3 of 16 amino acids. Only CDR3 DNA is held: 48 bases, read in frame from base 1. At the junction V is shortened by 2 bases and J by 0 bases; bases outside the gene matches: 5. According to the germline V gene, CDR1 reads SGDLS and CDR2 reads YYNGEE. This specimen belongs to a study of blood T cell repertoires in COVID-19 (dated by TCRdb to the early 2020s). As for the study more broadly: Samples covering the acute and convalescent phases of COVID-19 were provided by collaborators in the United States, Italy and Spain. The repertoires were released in a freely available public database meant as a resource for research on the immune response to SARS-CoV-2. Sample metadata almost always included a de-identified subject ID, COVID-19 status, age in years and sex. The samples were drawn from two sources: the first 160 participants of the ongoing ImmuneRACE study, and 1,200 or so subjects contributed by 6 global collaborators. HLA class I and class II types, where available, came from metadata supplied by the sample provider rather than from assay-based typing. Subjects who had been exposed to COVID-19, were actively infected with it, or had recovered from it provided the deeply sampled blood TCRbeta repertoires that made up the dataset. The material from the prospective study consisted of cDNA or gDNA derived from T cells, B-cell-depleted T cells, or PBMCs. The paper as a whole reports these results and caveats: Clinical and demographic metadata were provided uncurated, with the amount varying by source and participant.

Enrolling through a virtual design, the prospective study's participants ranged in age from roughly 18 to 90 years and lived across around 25 United States geographic areas. Cohort assignment in the prospective study relied on participant-reported clinical history from a screening survey and a study questionnaire. ImmuneRACE Cohort 3 recovered participants were defined by two consecutive negative NP/OP PCR tests, healthcare professional clearance, or symptom resolution. In the prospective study, whole blood, serum and a nasopharyngeal or oropharyngeal swab were collected from each participant by mobile phlebotomists. Over a 2-month period, participants in the prospective study had the option of providing additional blood draws and questionnaires. Prospective study blood samples were shipped either frozen or at room temperature before DNA extraction. TCRbeta CDR3 regions were amplified from genomic DNA using the immunoSEQ Assay, a bias-controlled multiplex PCR. Turning to the authors' computational methods: Nucleated cell counts per sample were estimated from amplification of reference gene primers within the assay. To quantify the absolute abundance of each unique TCRbeta CDR3 rearrangement, sequence reads were collapsed and filtered. For each sample, productive Simpson clonality was calculated as the square root of Simpson's diversity index over productive rearrangements. Sourced from immuneACCESS, this table was stored by TCRdb with only in-frame sequences that have V and J called. A share of the clones is absent; for the studies checked, an unresolved V gene accounts for under half, and the remainder has no known explanation. V and J calls plus clone size are reproduced from that table; the DNA served to infer D and trimming. The sample contains roughly 130,000 clones, roughly four fifths of them found a single time. 7% to 10% of the sample is in the top ten clones.

This clonotype originated in a man aged 50 to 59 who had recovered from COVID-19. The V gene is TRBV9 and the J gene is TRBJ1-3; 7 bases in the junction line up with TRBD1. Sequenced sample: PBMCs or T cells enriched from blood (not recorded which). In nucleotides, the sequence is TGTGCCAGCAGCGTTACAGGGGACATCTCTGGAAACACCATATATTTT. This sequence encodes CASSVTGDISGNTIYF.